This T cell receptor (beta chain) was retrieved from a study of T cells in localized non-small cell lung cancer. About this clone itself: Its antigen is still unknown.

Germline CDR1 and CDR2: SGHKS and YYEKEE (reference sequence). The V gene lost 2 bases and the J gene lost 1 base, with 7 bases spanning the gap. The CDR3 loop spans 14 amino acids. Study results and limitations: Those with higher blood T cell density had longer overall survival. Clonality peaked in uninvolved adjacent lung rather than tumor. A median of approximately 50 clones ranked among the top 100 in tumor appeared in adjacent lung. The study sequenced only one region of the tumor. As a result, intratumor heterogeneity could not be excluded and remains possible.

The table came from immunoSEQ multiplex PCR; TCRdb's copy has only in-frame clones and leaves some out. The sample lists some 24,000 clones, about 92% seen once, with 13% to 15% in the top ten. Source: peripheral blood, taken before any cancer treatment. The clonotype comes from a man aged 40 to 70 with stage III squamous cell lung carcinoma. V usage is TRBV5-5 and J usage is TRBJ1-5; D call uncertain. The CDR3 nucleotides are TGTGCCAGCAGCTTTAGGGAGAGCAATCAGCCCCAGCATTTT. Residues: CASSFRESNQPQHF.